This T cell receptor (beta chain) was captured by sequencing in a study of blood T cell repertoires in COVID-19 (dated by TCRdb to between 2020 and 2021). Background on the whole study: The collaborator samples originated in the United States, Italy and Spain and spanned the acute and convalescent phases of COVID-19. The samples were drawn from two sources: the first 160 participants of the ongoing ImmuneRACE study, and 1,000 to 1,500 subjects contributed by 6 global collaborators. Subjects who had been exposed to COVID-19, were actively infected with it, or had recovered from it provided the deeply sampled blood TCRbeta repertoires that made up the dataset. The repertoires were made available in a free public database intended to serve as a resource for research on the immune response to SARS-CoV-2. The sample metadata nearly always contained a de-identified subject ID, COVID-19 status, age in years and sex. Where available, HLA class I and class II types were obtained from metadata supplied by the sample provider rather than from assay-based typing. The prospective study material was composed of cDNA or gDNA derived from T cells, B-cell-depleted T cells, or PBMCs.

In Seattle, one collaborating source enrolled patients while the infection was active and tracked those patients longitudinally over the course of disease. Collaborating institutions collected whole blood in K2EDTA tubes following their own protocols. For TCRbeta analysis, collaborators shipped samples as frozen whole blood, isolated PBMCs, or DNA extracted from either of those sample types. On this clone itself: The antigen it recognizes is unknown. Base-call qualities are not available, and no considerably larger clone is one nucleotide away.

Per the germline V gene (reference sequence), LNHDA is the CDR1 and SQIVND is the CDR2. Compared with germline, V lacks 7 bases and J lacks 10 bases; bases without a gene match: 10. The cysteine opens and the phenylalanine closes a CDR3 of 14 amino acids. Of all the DNA, just the CDR3 is kept, 42 bases in frame from base 1. What the work shows at the level of the full study, not this receptor alone: The quantity of clinical and demographic metadata differed by source and by participant and was supplied without curation.

TCRbeta CDR3 regions were amplified from genomic DNA using the immunoSEQ Assay, a bias-controlled multiplex PCR. In the original analysis: Within the assay, amplification of reference gene primers was used to estimate how many nucleated cells each sample contained. To quantify the absolute abundance of each unique TCRbeta CDR3 rearrangement, sequence reads were collapsed and filtered. Productive Simpson clonality was computed per sample as the square root of Simpson's diversity index over productive rearrangements. TCRdb re-hosts the immuneACCESS table, in-frame sequences only. Its copies lack some clones; in the studies checked, an unresolved V gene accounts for under half of them, and the cause for the rest is not known. V and J calls and clone size follow that table, whereas D and trimming were derived from the DNA. Counted in this sample were under 300,000 clones; around 84% of them appeared once. The ten largest clones take up roughly 1.6% of the sample.

This TCR came from a human donor with COVID-19, enrolled during active disease. The donor label of this sample is uncertain. Sequencing input: peripheral blood. The sequence is built from TRBV19 and TRBJ2-1, and 10 junctional nucleotides match TRBD2. The bases are TGTGCCAGTAATCACCCTAGCGGGAGAGGGGAGCAGTTCTTC. Its protein product is CASNHPSGRGEQFF. Extended through the reference TRBV19 and TRBJ2-1 proteins, this CDR3 yields the full variable domain: DGGITQSPKYLFRKEGQNVTLSCEQNLNHDAMYWYRQDPGQGLRLIYYSQIVNDFQKGDIAEGYSVSREKKESFPLTVTSAQKNPTAFYLCASNHPSGRGEQFFGPGTRLTVL.